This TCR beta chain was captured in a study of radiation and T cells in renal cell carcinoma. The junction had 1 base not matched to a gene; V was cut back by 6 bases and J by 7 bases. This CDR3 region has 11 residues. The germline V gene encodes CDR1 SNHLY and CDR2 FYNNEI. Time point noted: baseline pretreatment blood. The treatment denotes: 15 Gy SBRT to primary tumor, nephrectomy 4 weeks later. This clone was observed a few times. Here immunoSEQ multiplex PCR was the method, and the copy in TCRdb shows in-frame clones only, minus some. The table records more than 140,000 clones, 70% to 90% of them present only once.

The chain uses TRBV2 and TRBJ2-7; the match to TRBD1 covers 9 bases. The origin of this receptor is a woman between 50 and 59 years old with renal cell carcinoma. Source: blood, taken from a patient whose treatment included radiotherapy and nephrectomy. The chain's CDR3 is CASRGQGEQYF. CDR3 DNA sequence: TGTGCCAGCAGGGGACAGGGTGAGCAGTACTTC.